This TCR beta chain comes out of a study of blood T cell repertoires in COVID-19. Overall study context: PBMCs, B-cell-depleted T cells, or T cells were the source of the cDNA or gDNA that made up the material.

Original processing notes: Counts of nucleated cells, estimated from reference gene primer amplification, were obtained. Sequencing used immunoSEQ multiplex PCR; TCRdb keeps in-frame clones, though not all of them. The DNA gave D and trimming, while V, J and clone size come from that table. The sample has 200,000 to 250,000 clones; about 90% are singletons. Germline CDR1 reads LNHDA; CDR2 reads SQIVND (reference sequence). V lost 3 bases and J lost 5; bases outside the gene matches: 7. The CDR3 totals 15 residues. The sample consisted of peripheral blood. The sequence derives from a woman aged 60-70 years with acute or convalescent COVID-19. This rearrangement joins TRBV19 to TRBJ1-2; 9 bases fit TRBD1. The CDR3 DNA is TGTGCCAGTAGTATGGCCCGGGACAGGGCTTATGGCTACACCTTC. Its translation is CASSMARDRAYGYTF.